These T cell receptor beta chains were read from a single sample in a study of shared clonotypes between healthy human individuals. Measured with immunoSEQ multiplex PCR; TCRdb has only the in-frame clones, and not every one. The sample holds about 1 million clones, around 74% seen once. Source material: memory CD4+ T cells sorted from blood. Receptors originate from a man in his late teens or twenties in good health. The CDR3 runs from the conserved cysteine through the conserved F or W. The order of the fields is CDR3 DNA, CDR3 protein, clone size, V gene, J gene, D gene. D genes are given only for firm matches. The size of a clone is reported for some rows only, either as once, few or many, or as a class for expanded clones.

DNA: TGTGCCAGCAGTCGGGACGGAATGAACACTGAAGCTTTCTTT
CDR3: CASSRDGMNTEAFF
size: .
V: TRBV6-1
J: TRBJ1-1
D: .

DNA: TGTGCCAGCAGTGACTCGATTGACTCACCCCTCCACTTT
CDR3: CASSDSIDSPLHF
size: few
V: TRBV6-4
J: TRBJ1-6
D: .

DNA: TGTGCCAGCAGGAGGGGGCAGGGGGATAATCAGCCCCAGCATTTT
CDR3: CASRRGQGDNQPQHF
size: .
V: TRBV7-2
J: TRBJ1-5
D: TRBD1

DNA: TGTGCCAGCTCAAACGACCCCGGAGCTTTCTTT
CDR3: CASSNDPGAFF
size: .
V: TRBV18
J: TRBJ1-1
D: .

DNA: TGTGCCACCAGCAGGGACAGGGGAGAGTCAGGGGAGCTGTTTTTT
CDR3: CATSRDRGESGELFF
size: .
V: TRBV15
J: TRBJ2-2
D: TRBD1

DNA: TGTGCCAGCAGTGAAGGGGGCCGGAACACTGAAGCTTTCTTT
CDR3: CASSEGGRNTEAFF
size: few
V: TRBV2
J: TRBJ1-1
D: .

DNA: TGTGCCAGCAGTCCCCGGGACCGGACCCAGCCCCAGCATTTT
CDR3: CASSPRDRTQPQHF
size: .
V: TRBV27
J: TRBJ1-5
D: .

DNA: TGTGCCAGCAGTGAAGCGCCCAGACTAGCGGGATTCACCGGGGAGCTGTTTTTT
CDR3: CASSEAPRLAGFTGELFF
size: .
V: TRBV6-1
J: TRBJ2-2
D: TRBD2

DNA: TGTGCCAGCAGCACCGGACTAGCGGGAGGAGTCGAGCAGTACTTC
CDR3: CASSTGLAGGVEQYF
size: .
V: TRBV7-2
J: TRBJ2-7
D: TRBD2

DNA: TGCAGCGTTGACTTGGGACTAGCTCGGGCAGATACGCAGTATTTT
CDR3: CSVDLGLARADTQYF
size: .
V: TRBV29-1
J: TRBJ2-3
D: TRBD2

DNA: TGTGCCAGCAGCTTAGACTGGGCGGGCTATGGCTACACCTTC
CDR3: CASSLDWAGYGYTF
size: .
V: TRBV7-9
J: TRBJ1-2
D: .